The clone carrying this T cell receptor beta chain occurred many times. Its specificity is not known. These data are taken from a study of T cells in Graves' hyperthyroidism and ophthalmopathy. Study-level results: Blood also showed most of the thyroid clonotypes that were expanded above 0.001. In validation, the model predicted ophthalmopathy. These predictions came a median approximately six months before onset.

Trimming removed 7 bases at V and 4 bases at J, with 19 bases between. From germline, CDR1 is MNHNS and CDR2 SASEGT. This CDR3 has 16 residues. TCR beta CDR3 regions were amplified from RNA transcripts. During a first-round RT-PCR of the TCR CDR3, the HTBI primer set was used. TCRdb re-analysed the multiplex PCR reads in MiXCR, keeping a single row per CDR3 protein. Of around 450,000 distinct CDR3 sequences in the sample, roughly an eighth were seen once. This chain uses TRBV6-1 with TRBJ2-2; no clear D. The sequenced sample was blood. The clonotype was recovered from a woman under 30 with Graves' hyperthyroidism. The CDR3 coding sequence is TGTGCCAGCATCGGCCGGGTAAATAGTGCCACCGGGGAGCTGTTTTTT. Its translation is CASIGRVNSATGELFF.